This is a list of T cell receptor beta chains from one sample in a study of T cell responses to AZD1222 COVID-19 vaccine. Using immunoSEQ multiplex PCR, the repertoire was profiled, and TCRdb retains in-frame clones only, with some absent. The sample has about 120,000 clones, about 86% seen once. Sequencing used peripheral blood, obtained on day 0 of AZD1222 vaccination. Source of these receptors: an adult in good health. Each CDR3 is given with its conserved first and last residue. A D gene is named only where the DNA matches it firmly. Rows give clone size only sometimes, using once, few, many, or a class for an expanded clone.

V gene,clone size,J gene,CDR3 length,D gene,CDR3 DNA,CDR3 protein
TRBV28,-,TRBJ2-7,13,-,TGTGCCAGCCTCGCGAGGGTCGGGTTCGAGCAGTACTTC,CASLARVGFEQYF
TRBV18,-,TRBJ2-7,14,TRBD1,TGTGCCAGCTCACCAGGGACAGGGGAGGTCGAGCAGTACTTC,CASSPGTGEVEQYF
TRBV23-1,-,TRBJ2-7,12,-,TGCGCCAGCAGTCAACGGATCCACGAGCAGTACTTC,CASSQRIHEQYF
TRBV7-8,-,TRBJ2-7,15,-,TGTGCCAGCAGCTTAGCAGCCAGGGAGTATGGCGAGCAGTACTTC,CASSLAAREYGEQYF
TRBV6-2/TRBV6-3,-,TRBJ2-3,11,-,TGTGCCAGCAGTGACACAGATACGCAGTATTTT,CASSDTDTQYF
TRBV18,-,TRBJ2-2,13,TRBD2,TGTCAATCCCAGGCGGGAGAAACCGGGGAGCTGTTTTTT,CQSQAGETGELFF
TRBV19,-,TRBJ2-1,16,TRBD1,TGTGCCAGTATCCCCTCCGGGACAGGTACTTGGAATGAGCAGTTCTTC,CASIPSGTGTWNEQFF
TRBV28,-,TRBJ1-2,13,-,TGTGCCAGCAGTTTACGGCTAAACTATGGCTACACCTTC,CASSLRLNYGYTF
TRBV5-1,-,TRBJ2-7,15,-,TGCGCCAGCAGCCGAGACACGGGCAAAACCTACGAGCAGTACTTC,CASSRDTGKTYEQYF
TRBV6-1,-,TRBJ1-2,15,TRBD1,TGTGCCAGCAGTGAAGCGGGGACAGGGGGCTTCGGCTACACCTTC,CASSEAGTGGFGYTF
TRBV21-1,-,TRBJ2-2,14,-,TGTGCCAGCAGCATCCGAAGCGGTTCCGGGGAGCTGTTTTTT,CASSIRSGSGELFF
TRBV27,-,TRBJ1-5,13,-,TGTGCCAGCAGTGAATATAGCAATCAGCCCCAGCATTTT,CASSEYSNQPQHF
TRBV29-1,-,TRBJ2-7,11,TRBD1,TGCAGCGTCTCGGACAGGGACGAGCAGTACTTC,CSVSDRDEQYF
TRBV5-1,-,TRBJ1-5,15,TRBD1,TGCGCCAGCAGCTCCGGACAGGGGGGTAATCAGCCCCAGCATTTT,CASSSGQGGNQPQHF
TRBV18,-,TRBJ1-1,13,-,TGTGCCAGCTCAGTCGGGGGCAACACTGAAGCTTTCTTT,CASSVGGNTEAFF
TRBV19,medium-sized,TRBJ2-7,17,TRBD2,TGTGCCAGTAGTTGGCGGCTAGCGGGAGGGGTGATGGGCGAGCAGTACTTC,CASSWRLAGGVMGEQYF
TRBV19,-,TRBJ1-6,15,-,TGTGCCAGTAGGAGGTCGAGCTCCTATAATTCACCCCTCCACTTT,CASRRSSSYNSPLHF
TRBV28,-,TRBJ2-6,15,-,TGTGCCAGCAGTTTATTGGGGGCTGGGGCCAACGTCCTGACTTTC,CASSLLGAGANVLTF
TRBV4-2,-,TRBJ2-3,14,-,TGTGCCAGCAGCCAGGTACAGGGTGATGATACGCAGTATTTT,CASSQVQGDDTQYF
TRBV29-1,-,TRBJ1-1,11,-,TGCAGCGCAGGGAGAAGAACTGAAGCTTTCTTT,CSAGRRTEAFF
TRBV3-1/TRBV3-2,-,TRBJ1-5,14,-,TGTGCCAGCAGCCAAGGACAGTCTAGCCAGCCCCAGCATTTT,CASSQGQSSQPQHF
TRBV5-8,-,TRBJ2-1,14,TRBD2,TGTGCCAGCAGCCGCGGACTAGCGGGACGTGAGCAGTTCTTC,CASSRGLAGREQFF
TRBV7-2,-,TRBJ2-1,16,TRBD2,TGTGCCAGCAGCTTACAAAGCGGGAGGGGCTACAATGAGCAGTTCTTC,CASSLQSGRGYNEQFF
TRBV5-4,-,TRBJ2-7,14,-,TGTGCCAGCAGTCAGGGTAGGTCCTCCTACGAGCAGTACTTC,CASSQGRSSYEQYF
TRBV5-1,once,TRBJ1-4,15,-,TGCGCCAGCAGCAGGGGGTCCGGGACCCATGAAAAACTGTTTTTT,CASSRGSGTHEKLFF
TRBV24-1,few,TRBJ2-1,16,TRBD2,TGTGCCACCAGTGATTCGATTACTAGCGGGAGAACTGAGCAGTTCTTC,CATSDSITSGRTEQFF
TRBV5-1,-,TRBJ1-4,18,TRBD1,TGCGCCAGCAGCTTCCTTACCGGAGGAGGGACAGATAGTGAAAAACTGTTTTTT,CASSFLTGGGTDSEKLFF
TRBV28,-,TRBJ2-7,15,-,TGTGCCAGCAGTACTAGTGGGGCCACATCCTACGAGCAGTACTTC,CASSTSGATSYEQYF
TRBV28,-,TRBJ1-1,16,-,TGTGCCAGCAGTCTCCCAGGGGACGGACCGAACACTGAAGCTTTCTTT,CASSLPGDGPNTEAFF
TRBV4-2,-,TRBJ2-1,17,TRBD1,TGTGCCAGCAGCTCTCTTCCCCTAACAGGGGGTGAGCATGAGCAGTTCTTC,CASSSLPLTGGEHEQFF
TRBV27,-,TRBJ2-2,15,-,TGTGCCAGCAGTTTCGAGCCCCGGGGCACCGGGGAGCTGTTTTTT,CASSFEPRGTGELFF
TRBV5-6,-,TRBJ1-1,14,-,TGTGCCAGCAGCCATTACGTGGCGAACACTGAAGCTTTCTTT,CASSHYVANTEAFF
TRBV27,-,TRBJ2-1,16,TRBD2,TGTGCCAGCAGTTCCCCAGCGGGAGGGCCGGTAATAGCGCAGTTCTTC,CASSSPAGGPVIAQFF
TRBV9,once,TRBJ2-2,15,TRBD1,TGTGCCAGCAGCCCACAGGGGGCAAGCACCGGGGAGCTGTTTTTT,CASSPQGASTGELFF
TRBV5-6,-,TRBJ1-1,14,TRBD1,TGTGCCAGCAGCCGGGACAGGGAGAACACTGAAGCTTTCTTT,CASSRDRENTEAFF
TRBV29-1,-,TRBJ2-5,9,-,TGCAGCGTAGGGGAGACCCAGTACTTC,CSVGETQYF
TRBV7-8,-,TRBJ1-4,14,-,TGTGCCAGCAGCTTAGTGGGGGTTGATGAAAAACTGTTTTTT,CASSLVGVDEKLFF
TRBV15,-,TRBJ1-4,17,-,TGTGCCACCAGCAGACCCCGCAAACAGTCAGTTAATGAAAAACTGTTTTTT,CATSRPRKQSVNEKLFF
TRBV2,-,TRBJ1-2,14,-,TGTGCCAGCAGGCTTGGGACGCAATCGTATGGCTACACCTTC,CASRLGTQSYGYTF
TRBV7-2,once,TRBJ2-7,14,-,TGTGCCAGCAGCTTAGTACAGGGCTGGGGAGAGCAGTACTTC,CASSLVQGWGEQYF
TRBV25-1,-,TRBJ1-2,15,-,TGTGCCAGCAGTGAATTTATTGTAGGGAAGGGTGGCTACACCTTC,CASSEFIVGKGGYTF
TRBV15,-,TRBJ2-1,17,TRBD2,TGTGCCACCAGCAGAGATCTCGGACTAGCGGGCAACAATGAGCAGTTCTTC,CATSRDLGLAGNNEQFF
TRBV4-2,-,TRBJ2-2,14,-,TGTGCCAGCAGCCAAGAAACTCAGGGCGGGGAGCTGTTTTTT,CASSQETQGGELFF
TRBV4-1,-,TRBJ1-3,15,-,TGCGCCAGCAGCCAATACGGGAACTCTGGAAACACCATATATTTT,CASSQYGNSGNTIYF
TRBV18,-,TRBJ2-7,13,-,TGTGCCAGCTCACCACCGGGGGCCTACGAGCAGTACTTC,CASSPPGAYEQYF
TRBV12-5,-,TRBJ1-1,13,-,TGTGCTAGTGGCCCAGGGGTTAGCGCTGAAGCTTTCTTT,CASGPGVSAEAFF
TRBV28,few,TRBJ2-5,15,-,TGTGCCAGCAGTCGAGCGCAGGGAATCGTCGAGACCCAGTACTTC,CASSRAQGIVETQYF
TRBV6-6,-,TRBJ2-7,12,-,TGTGCCAGCAGTTACCAGGAGTTCGAGCAGTACTTC,CASSYQEFEQYF
TRBV19,-,TRBJ2-4,14,-,TGTGCCAGTAGTATAGATAGCAGTGGGAACATTCAGTACTTC,CASSIDSSGNIQYF
TRBV2,-,TRBJ2-1,14,-,TGTGCCAGCAGTGAAAGGGGCGGGATCAATGAGCAGTTCTTC,CASSERGGINEQFF